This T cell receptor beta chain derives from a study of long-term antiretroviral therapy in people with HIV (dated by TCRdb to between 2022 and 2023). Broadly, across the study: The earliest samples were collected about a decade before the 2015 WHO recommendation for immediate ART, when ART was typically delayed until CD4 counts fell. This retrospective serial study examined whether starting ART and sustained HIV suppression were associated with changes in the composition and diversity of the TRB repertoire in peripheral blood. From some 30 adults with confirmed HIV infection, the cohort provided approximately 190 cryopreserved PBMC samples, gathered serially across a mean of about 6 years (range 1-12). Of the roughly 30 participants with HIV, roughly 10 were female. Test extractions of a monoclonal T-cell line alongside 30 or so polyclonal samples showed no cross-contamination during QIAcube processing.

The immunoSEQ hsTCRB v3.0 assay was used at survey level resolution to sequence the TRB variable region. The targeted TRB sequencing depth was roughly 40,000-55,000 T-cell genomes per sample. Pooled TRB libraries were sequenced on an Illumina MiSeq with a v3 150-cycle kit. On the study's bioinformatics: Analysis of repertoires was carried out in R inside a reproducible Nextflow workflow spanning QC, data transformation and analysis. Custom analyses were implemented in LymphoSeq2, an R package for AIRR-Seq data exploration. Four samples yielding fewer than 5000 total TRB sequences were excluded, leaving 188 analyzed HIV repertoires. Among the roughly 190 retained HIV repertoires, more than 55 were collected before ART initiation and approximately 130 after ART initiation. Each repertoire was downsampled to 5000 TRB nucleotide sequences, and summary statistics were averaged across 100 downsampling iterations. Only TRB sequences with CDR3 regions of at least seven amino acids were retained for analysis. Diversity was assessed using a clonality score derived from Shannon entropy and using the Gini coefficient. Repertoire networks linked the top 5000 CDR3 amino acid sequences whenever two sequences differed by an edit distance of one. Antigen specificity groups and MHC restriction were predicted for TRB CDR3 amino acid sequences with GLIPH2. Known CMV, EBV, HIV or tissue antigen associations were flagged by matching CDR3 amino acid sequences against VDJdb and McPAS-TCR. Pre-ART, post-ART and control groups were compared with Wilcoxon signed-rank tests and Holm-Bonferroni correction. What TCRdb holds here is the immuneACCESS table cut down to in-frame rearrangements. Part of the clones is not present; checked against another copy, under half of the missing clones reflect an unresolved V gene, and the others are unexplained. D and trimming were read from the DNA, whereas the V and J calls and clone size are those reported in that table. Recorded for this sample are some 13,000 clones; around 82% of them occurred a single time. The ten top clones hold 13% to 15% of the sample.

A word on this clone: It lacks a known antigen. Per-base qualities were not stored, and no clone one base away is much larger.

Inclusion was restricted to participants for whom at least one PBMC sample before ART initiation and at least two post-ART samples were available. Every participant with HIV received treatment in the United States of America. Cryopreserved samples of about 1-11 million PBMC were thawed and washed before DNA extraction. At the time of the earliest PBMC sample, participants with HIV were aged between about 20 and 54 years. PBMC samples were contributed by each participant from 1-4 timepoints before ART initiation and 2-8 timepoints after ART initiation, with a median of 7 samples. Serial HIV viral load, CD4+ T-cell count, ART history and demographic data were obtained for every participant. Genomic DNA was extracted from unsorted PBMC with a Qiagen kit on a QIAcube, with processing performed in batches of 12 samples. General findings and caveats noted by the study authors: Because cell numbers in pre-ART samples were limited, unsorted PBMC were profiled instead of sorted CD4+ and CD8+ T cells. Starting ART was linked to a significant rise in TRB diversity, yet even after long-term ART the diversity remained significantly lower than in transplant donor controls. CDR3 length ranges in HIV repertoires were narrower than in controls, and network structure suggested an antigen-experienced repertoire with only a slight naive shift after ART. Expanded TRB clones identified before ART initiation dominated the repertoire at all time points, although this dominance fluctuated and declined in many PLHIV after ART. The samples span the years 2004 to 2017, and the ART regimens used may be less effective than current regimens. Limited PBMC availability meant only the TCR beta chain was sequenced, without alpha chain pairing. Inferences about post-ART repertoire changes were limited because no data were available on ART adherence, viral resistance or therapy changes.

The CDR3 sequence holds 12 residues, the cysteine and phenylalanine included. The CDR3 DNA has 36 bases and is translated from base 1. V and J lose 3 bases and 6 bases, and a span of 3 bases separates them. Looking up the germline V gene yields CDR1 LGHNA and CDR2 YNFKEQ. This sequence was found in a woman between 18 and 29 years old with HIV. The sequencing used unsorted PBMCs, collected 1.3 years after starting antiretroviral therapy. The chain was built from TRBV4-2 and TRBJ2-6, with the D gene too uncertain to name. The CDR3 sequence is CASSQEANVLTF. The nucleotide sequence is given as TGTGCCAGCAGCCAGGAGGCCAACGTCCTGACTTTC.